One and the same sample provided the 21 T cell receptor beta chains below, sequenced in a study of T cells after yellow fever vaccination. MiXCR was run by TCRdb on the 5' RACE reads, yielding one entry per CDR3 protein. The table shows 100,000 to 150,000 distinct CDR3 sequences, with 15% occurring only once. Sequencing was performed on CD8+ T cells sorted from PBMCs, taken 5 days after the yellow fever booster vaccination. These TCRs come from a man aged 18 to 30 who received the YFV17D yellow fever vaccine.

This clonotype was observed a single time. This rearrangement joins TRBV6-5 to TRBJ1-5; D might be TRBD1 (6 bases). Trimming stripped 8 bases from V and 0 bases from J, with 17 bases between. Germline CDR1 reads MNHEY; CDR2 reads SVGAGI. The CDR3 covers 16 residues. The CDR3 region is CASAFGTPYSNQPQHF. In DNA form, the CDR3 reads TGTGCCAGCGCCTTCGGGACACCTTATAGCAATCAGCCCCAGCATTTT.

This clonotype was detected only a few times. The chain is built from TRBV10-3 and TRBJ2-3; D is possibly TRBD1 (5 bases). This CDR3 comprises 14 residues. Germline CDR1 and CDR2: ENHRY and SYGVKD. With 4 bases removed from V and 2 bases from J, the gap between germline ends came to 10 bases. The CDR3 protein is CAISGPTDTDTQYF. The CDR3 DNA is TGTGCCATCAGTGGACCGACAGACACAGATACGCAGTATTTT.

This chain joins TRBV2 and TRBJ1-1, with no clear D. The CDR3 spans 12 residues. Germline V gene data show CDR1 as SNHLY and CDR2 as FYNNEI. V was trimmed by 8 bases and J by 3 bases, leaving 10 bases between them. The CDR3, as DNA: TGTGCCAGCGAGACGGGAGACACTGAAGCTTTCTTT. Its protein product is CASETGDTEAFF.

The V and J genes are TRBV9 and TRBJ2-6; 10 nucleotides agree with TRBD1. The ends lost 0 bases at V and 0 bases at J; junction bases unmatched: 0. This CDR3 contains 17 residues. Germline V gives CDR1 SGDLS, CDR2 YYNGEE. The CDR3 loop reads CASSVGQGASGANVLTF. The CDR3 coding sequence is TGTGCCAGCAGCGTAGGACAGGGGGCCTCTGGGGCCAACGTCCTGACTTTC.

The V gene is TRBV27, the J gene TRBJ2-3; D remains unclear. Germline V gives CDR1 MNHEY, CDR2 SMNVEV (reference sequence). The germline V and J ends were trimmed by 1 base and 4 bases, with 12 bases remaining between them. This CDR3 region has 15 residues. This chain's CDR3 is CASSLWPAGADTQYF. CDR3 coding DNA: TGTGCCAGCAGTTTATGGCCAGCTGGCGCAGATACGCAGTATTTT.

In this sample, this clonotype turned up a few times. This sequence joins TRBV7-8 and TRBJ2-5, with 12 bases that match TRBD2. V lost 5 bases and J lost 6; bases outside the gene matches: 16. The germline V gene has CDR1 SGHVS and CDR2 FQNEAQ. This CDR3 is 18 amino acids long. CDR3 DNA sequence: TGTGCCAGCAGCATCGTGGGTCCTAGCGGGGGGGCCGGGAAGACCCAGTACTTC. This codes for CASSIVGPSGGAGKTQYF.

J is TRBJ1-2 and V is TRBV6-5; TRBD1 might be the D (6 bases). Trimming left V 10 bases short and J 8 bases short, with 17 bases between. The CDR3 has 12 residues. Germline CDR1 MNHEY, CDR2 SVGAGI. CDR3 nucleotide sequence: TGTGCCACTATCGGGGGGGCGCCGGGCTACACCTTC. This sequence encodes CATIGGAPGYTF.

This clonotype turned up a few times. This rearrangement joins TRBV4-3 to TRBJ2-1; 7 bases fit TRBD2. CDR3 size: 17 residues. The germline V gene has CDR1 LGHNA and CDR2 YSLEER. With 0 bases clipped from V and 5 bases from J, the junction kept 10 bases outside the gene matches. Written as DNA, the CDR3 is TGCGCCAGCAGCCAAGATATCAGCCTAGCGGAAAACAATGAGCAGTTCTTC. Its protein product is CASSQDISLAENNEQFF.

This clonotype was observed a few times. The rearrangement joins TRBV29-1 to TRBJ2-1; a weak D match, TRBD1 (5 bases). Trimming removed 6 bases from V and 9 bases from J, with 12 bases in between. The CDR3 totals 11 residues. The germline gives CDR1 SQVTM, CDR2 ANQGSEA. In nucleotides, the CDR3 is TGCAGCGTCCACAGCAGGGTTGAGCAGTTCTTC. Translating it yields CSVHSRVEQFF.

V usage is TRBV7-9 and J usage is TRBJ2-1, with TRBD2 matching 8 bases. V was pared by 5 bases and J by 5 bases, with 8 bases of the junction left unmatched. This CDR3 has 15 amino acids. Per the germline V gene, CDR1 is SEHNR and CDR2 is FQNEAQ (reference sequence). The CDR3 loop is CASSLGTRANNEQFF. In nucleotides, the CDR3 is TGTGCCAGCAGCCTCGGGACTAGGGCTAACAATGAGCAGTTCTTC.

This clonotype was counted between two and nine times. The CDR3 reads CAWSTYSDTQYF. In nucleotides, the CDR3 is TGTGCCTGGAGTACCTACTCAGATACGCAGTATTTT. The rearrangement links TRBV30 to TRBJ2-3, with no clear D. Germline assignment: CDR1 GTSNPN and CDR2 SVGIG (reference sequence). The CDR3 runs 12 residues. The V end lost 2 bases, the J end lost 4 bases, and 7 bases lay between the germline ends.

The chain couples TRBV20-1 to TRBJ2-3; D possibly corresponds to TRBD2 (7 bases). V was trimmed by 0 bases and J by 6 bases, leaving 16 bases between them. Germline values: CDR1 DFQATT, CDR2 SNEGSKA (reference sequence). The CDR3 runs to 15 residues. CDR3 region: CSARDPGGRVDTQYF. The CDR3 DNA is TGCAGTGCTAGAGATCCGGGGGGCAGGGTGGATACGCAGTATTTT.

The chain couples TRBV4-3 to TRBJ2-5; D uncertain. Germline V gene lookup returns CDR1 LGHNA and CDR2 YSLEER. Trimming left V 0 bases short and J 2 bases short, with 10 bases between. The CDR3 is 15 residues long. CDR3 in amino acids: CASSQDSLGQETQYF. Here the CDR3 DNA reads TGCGCCAGCAGCCAAGACAGCCTAGGACAAGAGACCCAGTACTTC.

The chain carries TRBV12-3 or TRBV12-4 and TRBJ2-1; 7 bases are shared with TRBD1. V lost 8 bases and J lost 10; bases outside the gene matches: 11. The CDR3 is 13 residues long. The CDR3 spells CASGSQGLEEQFF. The CDR3 DNA reads TGTGCCAGCGGGTCACAGGGGCTCGAGGAGCAGTTCTTC.

This clonotype was observed a few times. The chain carries TRBV4-1 and TRBJ2-5, with 8 nucleotides matching TRBD2. The CDR3 covers 17 residues. Unmatched junction bases numbered 8, after V lost 2 bases and J lost 0 bases. The germline CDR1 and CDR2 sequences are MGHRA and YSYEKL. The CDR3 here is CASSQHQRGPHQETQYF. Written as DNA, the CDR3 is TGCGCCAGCAGCCAACACCAGCGGGGGCCCCACCAAGAGACCCAGTACTTC.

This chain joins TRBV7-2 and TRBJ2-1; 7 bases are shared with TRBD1. CDR3 length: 15 amino acids. With V trimmed by 5 bases and J by 0 bases, 4 bases remained unmatched. Looked up from germline, CDR1 is SGHTA and CDR2 is FQGNSA. In DNA form, the CDR3 reads TGTGCCAGCAGCCGTCGGGACAGCTCCTACAATGAGCAGTTCTTC. Protein sequence: CASSRRDSSYNEQFF.

The CDR3 reads CASSQDGGGGKNIQYF. CDR3 nucleotides: TGCGCCAGCAGCCAAGACGGGGGAGGGGGCAAAAACATTCAGTACTTC. The chain employs TRBV4-3 and TRBJ2-4; TRBD2 might be the D (7 bases). Per the germline V gene, CDR1 is LGHNA and CDR2 is YSLEER. The CDR3 has 16 amino acids. V shed 0 bases and J shed 3 bases, with 12 bases lying between them.

The chain links TRBV30 to TRBJ2-2, with a possible D match to TRBD2 (5 bases). V lost 5 bases and J lost 7, with 11 bases in between. Germline V gives CDR1 GTSNPN, CDR2 SVGIG (reference sequence). This CDR3 has 12 amino acids. The CDR3 protein is CAWGGGGGELFF. The CDR3 DNA sequence: TGTGCCTGGGGCGGCGGAGGCGGGGAGCTGTTTTTT.

The rearrangement joins TRBV7-3 to TRBJ2-1, with 11 bases aligning to TRBD2. Germline V gene lookup returns CDR1 SGHTA and CDR2 FQGTGA. The CDR3 is 15 residues long. J was trimmed by 7 bases and V by 4 bases; bases with no gene match: 6. The CDR3 DNA follows: TGTGCCAGCAGCTCACTCGGACTAGCGGGTAATGAGCAGTTCTTC. It encodes CASSSLGLAGNEQFF.

The CDR3 coding sequence is TGTGCCAGCAGTTACTTAGGGACAGTTTACAATGAGCAGTTCTTC. This translates into CASSYLGTVYNEQFF. The chain carries TRBV6-2 or TRBV6-3 and TRBJ2-1; 7 positions match TRBD1. This CDR3 is 15 amino acids long. Trimming took 1 base from V and 4 from J; bases not matched to a gene: 4. Germline-derived CDR1 and CDR2 are MNHEY and SVGEGT.

This clonotype was seen ten or more times. This chain joins TRBV20-1 and TRBJ2-3; TRBD2 aligns across 7 bases. The CDR3 runs 14 residues. CDR1 is DFQATT and CDR2 is SNEGSKA in the germline V gene (reference sequence). J lost 1 base, V lost 2 bases, and 3 bases had no gene match. CDR3 in amino acids: CSARLGGGTDTQYF. The DNA for the CDR3 is TGCAGTGCTAGATTGGGGGGGGGCACAGATACGCAGTATTTT.